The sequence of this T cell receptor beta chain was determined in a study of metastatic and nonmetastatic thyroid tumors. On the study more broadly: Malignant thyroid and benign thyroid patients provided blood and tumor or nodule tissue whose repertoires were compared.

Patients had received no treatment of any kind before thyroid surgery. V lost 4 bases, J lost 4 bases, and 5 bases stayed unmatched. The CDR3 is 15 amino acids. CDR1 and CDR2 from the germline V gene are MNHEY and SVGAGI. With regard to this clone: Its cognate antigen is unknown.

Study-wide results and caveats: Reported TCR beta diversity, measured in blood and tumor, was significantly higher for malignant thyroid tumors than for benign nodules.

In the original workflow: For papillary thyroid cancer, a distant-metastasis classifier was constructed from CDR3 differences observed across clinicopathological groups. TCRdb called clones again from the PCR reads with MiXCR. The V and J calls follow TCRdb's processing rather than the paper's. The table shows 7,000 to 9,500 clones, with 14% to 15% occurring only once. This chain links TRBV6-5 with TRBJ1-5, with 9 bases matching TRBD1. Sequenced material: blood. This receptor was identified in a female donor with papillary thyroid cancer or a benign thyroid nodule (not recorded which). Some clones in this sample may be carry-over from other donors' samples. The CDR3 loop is CASSFTGGANQPQHF. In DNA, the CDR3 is TGTGCCAGCAGTTTTACAGGGGGCGCGAATCAGCCCCAGCATTTT.